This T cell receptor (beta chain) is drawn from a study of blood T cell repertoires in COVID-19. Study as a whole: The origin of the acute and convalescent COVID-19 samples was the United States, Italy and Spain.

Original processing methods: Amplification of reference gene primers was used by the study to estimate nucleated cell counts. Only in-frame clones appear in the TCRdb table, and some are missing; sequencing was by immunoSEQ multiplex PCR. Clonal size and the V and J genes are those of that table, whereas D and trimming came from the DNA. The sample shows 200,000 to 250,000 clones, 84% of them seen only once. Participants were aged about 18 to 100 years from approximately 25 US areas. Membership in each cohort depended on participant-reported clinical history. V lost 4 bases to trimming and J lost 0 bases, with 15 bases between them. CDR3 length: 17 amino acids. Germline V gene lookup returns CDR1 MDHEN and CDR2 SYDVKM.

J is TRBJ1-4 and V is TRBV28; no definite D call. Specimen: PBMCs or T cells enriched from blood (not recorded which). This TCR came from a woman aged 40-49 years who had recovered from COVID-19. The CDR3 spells CASSSNREPSTNEKLFF. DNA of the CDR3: TGTGCCAGCAGTTCTAACCGGGAGCCTTCAACTAATGAAAAACTGTTTTTT.